Below, 21 T cell receptor beta chains from the same sample are listed, as sequenced in a study of molecular identifiers for immune sequencing clone quantification. TCRdb recomputed calls from the PCR reads with MiXCR, one row per CDR3 protein. Of some 680,000 distinct CDR3 sequences in the sample, 25% were seen once. The source material was naive CD8+ T cells from blood, with Jurkat cell RNA spiked in. The subset: FACS-sorted CD8+CD4-CCR7+CD45RA+ naive T cells. Receptor source: a human donor in good health. Some libraries in this study had Jurkat cell RNA spiked in.

This clonotype was seen ten or more times. This CDR3 is CASSPGGSDTQYF. The CDR3 coding sequence is TGCGCCAGCAGCCCGGGGGGGTCAGATACGCAGTATTTT. This chain uses TRBV4-3 with TRBJ2-3; 8 nucleotides line up with TRBD2. Germline CDR1 and CDR2: LGHNA and YSLEER. The CDR3 covers 13 residues. Trimming cost V 4 bases and J 4 bases; bases outside gene matches: 1.

V usage is TRBV9 and J usage is TRBJ1-3; D remains ambiguous. Trimming removed 1 base from V and 7 bases from J, with 9 bases in between. The CDR3 loop spans 13 amino acids. Germline V gene sequence: CDR1 SGDLS, CDR2 YYNGEE. CDR3 coding DNA: TGTGCCAGCAGCGTAACCCCCGGCAACACCATATATTTT. Its protein is CASSVTPGNTIYF.

This chain connects TRBV7-3 to TRBJ2-1; 7 bases match TRBD2. The V gene's germline CDR1 is SGHTA and CDR2 FQGTGA. V dropped 3 bases and J dropped 8; count of bases not matched to a gene: 13. The CDR3 totals 16 residues. The CDR3 region has the DNA TGTGCCAGCAGCTTCATCGGCGGGAGAGGTGCGGATGAGCAGTTCTTC. This encodes CASSFIGGRGADEQFF.

The chain joins TRBV4-3 to TRBJ2-7; TRBD2 matches at 7 bases. Germline trimming cut 4 bases from V and 4 bases from J; bases unmatched to any gene: 10. Per germline, CDR1 LGHNA and CDR2 YSLEER. CDR3 length equals 15 residues. CDR3 nucleotides: TGCGCCAGCAGCCTAGGGAGGGCCGGGGCTTACGAGCAGTACTTC. Its protein is CASSLGRAGAYEQYF.

The gene calls are TRBV4-3 and TRBJ2-3, with 9 bases lining up with TRBD2. The CDR3 totals 19 residues. The germline CDR1 and CDR2 sequences are LGHNA and YSLEER. Trimming cost V 0 bases and J 0 bases; bases outside gene matches: 10. The CDR3 nucleotides are TGCGCCAGCAGCCAAGAGCCTACTAGCGGGCAGCTAAGCACAGATACGCAGTATTTT. Protein: CASSQEPTSGQLSTDTQYF.

The rearrangement joins TRBV6-2 or TRBV6-3 to TRBJ2-7; 11 nucleotides align to TRBD2. The CDR3 totals 16 residues. Unmatched junction bases numbered 6, after V lost 5 bases and J lost 0 bases. Germline lookup yields CDR1 MNHEY and CDR2 SVGEGT. The CDR3 reads CASSPLSGGDSYEQYF. As DNA, the CDR3 is TGTGCCAGCAGTCCCCTTAGCGGGGGGGACTCCTACGAGCAGTACTTC.

In the case of this clonotype: A clone one base away is much larger, so this may be a read error. The chain uses TRBV7-9 and TRBJ2-7, with D maybe TRBD2 (6 bases). CDR1 and CDR2 from the germline V gene are SEHNR and FQNEAQ (reference sequence). The CDR3 spans 15 residues. The V end was cut by 8 bases, the J end by 3 bases, with 20 bases between. The CDR3 is CASRLPPGSGYEQYF. CDR3 sequence (DNA): TGTGCCAGCCGCCTACCCCCAGGTAGCGGCTACGAGCAGTACTTC.

This clonotype turned up a few times. The rearrangement uses TRBV11-2 and TRBJ2-1, with D possibly being TRBD1 (6 bases). This CDR3 spans 15 amino acids. Per the germline V gene, CDR1 is SGHAT and CDR2 is FQNNGV. V was cut by 2 bases and J by 0 bases, with 8 bases left in between. The CDR3 protein is CASSLSRGSYNEQFF. The CDR3 DNA reads TGTGCCAGCAGCTTAAGCAGGGGCTCCTACAATGAGCAGTTCTTC.

This clonotype was seen ten or more times. This chain uses TRBV27 with TRBJ1-2, with TRBD1 matching 9 bases. This CDR3 comprises 15 residues. Germline V gene sequence: CDR1 MNHEY, CDR2 SMNVEV (reference sequence). The trim removed 5 bases at V and 4 bases at J, leaving 8 bases unmatched. CDR3 in DNA: TGTGCCAGCAGTCGGGGGACAGGGTCCCCCTATGGCTACACCTTC. Amino acids: CASSRGTGSPYGYTF.

Details on this clonotype: The junction and the germline gene differ at one end; a read error may be behind it. V is TRBV9 and J is TRBJ2-5; 7 positions match TRBD2. CDR1 and CDR2 (germline): SGDLS, YYNGEE. The CDR3 spans 15 residues. CDR3 DNA: TGTGCCGGCAGCGTAGGGGCTAGCGGACAAGAGACCCAGTACTTC. Its protein is CAGSVGASGQETQYF.

This clonotype was counted ten times or more. V is TRBV3-1 and J is TRBJ1-3; D is undetermined. This CDR3 spans 15 amino acids. V dropped 0 bases and J dropped 0 bases, with 6 bases sitting between them. CDR1 and CDR2 (germline): LGHDT, YNNKEL (reference sequence). The chain's CDR3 is CASSQDDHSGNTIYF. The CDR3 bases are TGTGCCAGCAGCCAAGATGACCACTCTGGAAACACCATATATTTT. Variable domain in full (rest from reference TRBV3-1 and TRBJ1-3): DTAVSQTPKYLVTQMGNDKSIKCEQNLGHDTMYWYKQDSKKFLKIMFSYNNKELIINETVPNRFSPKSPDKAHLNLHINSLELGDSAVYFCASSQDDHSGNTIYFGEGSWLTVV.

This chain connects TRBV18 to TRBJ2-5; 11 positions agree with TRBD2. This CDR3 is built from 15 residues. V lost 3 bases, J lost 3 bases, and 3 bases stayed unmatched. The germline CDR1 and CDR2 sequences are KGHSH and LQKENI. CDR3 DNA: TGTGCCAGCTCACCGGTACTAGCGGGGGAAGAGACCCAGTACTTC. Translated, it gives CASSPVLAGEETQYF.

This clonotype was observed at least ten times. The chain is built from TRBV6-2 or TRBV6-3 and TRBJ1-5; tentative D call: TRBD1 (6 bases). V was cut by 6 bases and J by 6 bases, with 12 bases left in between. The CDR3 runs to 13 residues. CDR1 and CDR2 (germline): MNHEY, SVGEGT. The CDR3 sequence: CASSPGQIQPQHF. DNA of the CDR3: TGTGCCAGCAGCCCCGGACAGATTCAGCCCCAGCATTTT.

This clonotype was counted between two and nine times. The chain joins TRBV19 to TRBJ1-1; possible D gene TRBD1, 6 bases. The CDR3 length is 15 residues. V was shortened by 4 bases and J by 0 bases, with 12 bases between the two germline ends. CDR1 is LNHDA and CDR2 is SQIVND in the germline V gene (reference sequence). CDR3 in amino acids: CASSTQGGLNTEAFF. As DNA, the CDR3 is TGTGCCAGTAGTACCCAAGGGGGGTTGAACACTGAAGCTTTCTTT.

On this clonotype: Its ends do not fully match the called genes, so a read error is possible. V and J are TRBV6-5 and TRBJ2-1; 11 positions match TRBD1. Germline values: CDR1 MNHEY, CDR2 SVGAGI. The CDR3 extends over 13 amino acids. CDR3 DNA sequence: TGTGCCAGCAGTTACGCAGGAGGGACAGGGGGTGTTTTC. Amino acids: CASSYAGGTGGVF.

There are many counts of this clonotype. The rearrangement links TRBV29-1 to TRBJ2-2; D perhaps matches TRBD1 (5 bases). CDR3 length: 13 residues. Trimming removed 1 base from V and 5 bases from J, with 8 bases in between. Per the germline V gene, CDR1 is SQVTM and CDR2 is ANQGSEA. The DNA of the CDR3 is TGCAGCGTTGAAGGGGGCTGGACCGGGGAGCTGTTTTTT. It is translated as CSVEGGWTGELFF.

Points on this clonotype: Possible read error: a much larger clone is one base away. The chain carries TRBV7-9 and TRBJ2-7; tentatively, D is TRBD1 (6 bases). This CDR3 contains 12 residues. Germline V gene data show CDR1 as SEHNR and CDR2 as FQNEAQ (reference sequence). The V and J ends lost 8 bases and 6 bases respectively, with 14 bases between them. CDR3 sequence reads: CASGPGAGEQYF. DNA for the CDR3: TGTGCCAGCGGCCCAGGGGCGGGCGAGCAGTACTTC. The full variable domain, completed using reference TRBV7-9 and TRBJ2-7, is DTGVSQNPRHKITKRGQNVTFRCDPISEHNRLYWYRQTLGQGPEFLTYFQNEAQLEKSRLLSDRFSAERPKGSFSTLEIQRTEQGDSAMYLCASGPGAGEQYFGPGTRLTVT.

A note on this clonotype: Since a much larger clone is just one base distant, this may be a read error. This chain joins TRBV28 and TRBJ1-1; TRBD1 is a possible D gene (5 bases). CDR1 and CDR2 from the germline V gene are MDHEN and SYDVKM. The CDR3 extends over 13 amino acids. Trimming pared 4 bases from V and 5 bases from J, leaving 11 bases between. The CDR3 loop reads CASSWGEWTEAFF. In DNA, the CDR3 is TGTGCCAGCAGTTGGGGGGAGTGGACTGAAGCTTTCTTT.

This clonotype has just a few counts. V and J are TRBV5-1 and TRBJ2-7; D unresolved. The V gene's germline CDR1 is SGHRS and CDR2 YFSETQ. The V and J ends lost 1 base and 3 bases respectively, with 14 bases between them. This CDR3 spans 15 amino acids. The CDR3 DNA sequence: TGCGCCAGCAGCTTGAAAAGTAGCTCTTACTACGAGCAGTACTTC. Translation: CASSLKSSSYYEQYF.

The chain uses TRBV6-5 and TRBJ2-7; D remains ambiguous. Trimming removed 5 bases from V and 1 base from J, with 12 bases in between. The CDR3 is 14 amino acids. Germline V gene sequence: CDR1 MNHEY, CDR2 SVGAGI. The CDR3 reads CASSPFPGSYEQYF. CDR3 DNA sequence: TGTGCCAGCAGTCCCTTCCCGGGTTCCTACGAGCAGTACTTC.

This clonotype was observed a handful of times. This chain connects TRBV6-5 to TRBJ2-5; 8 bases are a match to TRBD2. The CDR3 covers 14 residues. CDR1 and CDR2 from the germline V gene are MNHEY and SVGAGI. The ends lost 2 bases at V and 5 bases at J; junction bases unmatched: 4. The CDR3 DNA is TGTGCCAGCAGTTACGCGGGGGGCCGGGAGACCCAGTACTTC. Its translation: CASSYAGGRETQYF.